This T cell receptor (beta chain) was retrieved from a study of vaccination effects on CD4 cells after COVID-19. Study outcomes and limitations: Whether induced by infection or by vaccine, clones showed marked clonal contraction late after vaccination.

V gave up 2 bases and J gave up 4 bases, with 13 bases separating them. Germline assignment: CDR1 SGDLS and CDR2 YYNGEE. This CDR3 region has 15 residues. Antigen-specific CD4+ T cell clonotypes were called by their expansion after viral peptide-pool culture in ViraFEST. An approximately 10-day culture period preceded the isolation of CD4+ T cells. Each participant was given two doses of one vaccine (BNT162b2 or mRNA-1273). Libraries were prepared by immunoSEQ multiplex PCR; TCRdb keeps only in-frame clonotypes and omits some of them. The table has fewer than 90,000 clones, 77% seen once. Concerning this clone itself: Antigen: not known.

V is TRBV9 and J is TRBJ1-5; no clear D gene. Source: CD4+ T cells from PBMCs cultured with HCoV-OC43 spike peptides, taken after COVID-19 vaccination. Subset reported: HCoV-OC43 spike overlapping peptide pool stimulation. The source of this sequence is a human donor who received a COVID-19 vaccine. CDR3 amino acids: CASSVSPSGNQPQHF. DNA of the CDR3: TGTGCCAGCAGCGTTTCACCGAGCGGGAATCAGCCCCAGCATTTT.